Each of the 2 T cell receptor beta chains below was sequenced from the same sample in a study of cytomegalovirus exposure and HLA in healthy donors. The PCR made use of 60 Vbeta and 13 Jbeta primers. The method was immunoSEQ multiplex PCR; TCRdb's version includes in-frame clones alone and lacks a portion of them. This listing includes under 200,000 clones. Specimen: PBMCs. The receptor source for this set is a man younger than 45 in good health and CMV-seronegative.

The V call is TRBV4-2, the J call TRBJ2-7; 12 bases line up with TRBD1. The germline CDR1 and CDR2 sequences are LGHNA and YNFKEQ. V was pared by 0 bases and J by 7 bases, with 4 bases of the junction left unmatched. The CDR3 is 15 residues long. CDR3 region: CASSQDRDRGREQYF. The CDR3 DNA sequence: TGTGCCAGCAGCCAAGATAGGGACAGGGGGCGGGAGCAGTACTTC.

The gene calls are TRBV2 and TRBJ1-5; weak D call: TRBD1 (5 bases). The CDR3 covers 13 residues. Trimming removed 8 bases from V and 7 bases from J, with 15 bases in between. Germline-derived CDR1 and CDR2 are SNHLY and FYNNEI. The DNA for the CDR3 is TGTGCCAGCCATTCGGGGGTACACCAGCCCCAGCATTTT. This sequence encodes CASHSGVHQPQHF. The entire variable domain, with the rest obtained from reference TRBV2 and TRBJ1-5, is as follows: EPEVTQTPSHQVTQMGQEVILRCVPISNHLYFYWYRQILGQKVEFLVSFYNNEISEKSEIFDDQFSVERPDGSNFTLKIRSTKLEDSAMYFCASHSGVHQPQHFGDGTRLSIL.